These 29 T cell receptor beta chains share one sample of origin, sequenced in a study of blood T cell repertoires in COVID-19. Produced via immunoSEQ multiplex PCR; TCRdb's table is partial and in-frame only. The sample gives 120,000 or so clones, about two thirds of which show up once; roughly 0.86% is in the top ten. The sequenced sample consisted of peripheral blood. The receptors were sampled from a human donor with acute or convalescent COVID-19. The donor label of this sample is uncertain.

The J gene is TRBJ2-5, the V gene TRBV6-6, with D maybe TRBD1 (6 bases). Germline values: CDR1 MNHNY, CDR2 SVGAGI (reference sequence). Trimming stripped 4 bases from V and 4 bases from J, with 16 bases between. CDR3 length: 15 residues. CDR3 amino acids: CASSLLGAQRETQYF. The CDR3, as DNA: TGTGCCAGCAGTTTACTGGGGGCGCAGCGAGAGACCCAGTACTTC.

In regard to this clone: Compared with germline, one end of the junction differs, possibly owing to a read error. The rearrangement joins TRBV25-1 to TRBJ1-3; the D gene is possibly TRBD1 (5 bases). Per the germline V gene, CDR1 is MGHDK and CDR2 is SYGVNS. The CDR3 has 15 residues. DNA of the CDR3: TGTGCCAGCAGTGTTGGTCGACAGACCGGAAGCACCATATATTTT. Translation: CASSVGRQTGSTIYF. Filled out from reference TRBV25-1 and TRBJ1-3, the complete variable domain reads EADIYQTPRYLVIGTGKKITLECSQTMGHDKMYWYQQDPGMELHLIHYSYGVNSTEKGDLSSESTVSRIRTEHFPLTLESARPSHTSQYLCASSVGRQTGSTIYFGEGSWLTVV.

The V gene is TRBV5-1, the J gene TRBJ1-1, with 10 bases that match TRBD1. The J segment lost 5 bases and the V segment lost 4 bases, leaving 8 bases of the junction unmatched. The CDR3 spans 15 residues. CDR1 and CDR2 from the germline V gene are SGHRS and YFSETQ. CDR3 amino acids: CASSRAGTGDTEAFF. The CDR3 coding sequence is TGCGCCAGCAGCAGAGCCGGGACAGGGGATACTGAAGCTTTCTTT.

The chain employs TRBV11-2 and TRBJ2-3, with D possibly matching TRBD1 (6 bases). Germline lookup yields CDR1 SGHAT and CDR2 FQNNGV. This CDR3 is built from 13 residues. Deletions cut 6 bases from V and 6 bases from J, with 13 bases between. In DNA form, the CDR3 reads TGTGCCAGCAGACCTCTAACAGGGGATACGCAGTATTTT. Its translation is CASRPLTGDTQYF.

The J gene is TRBJ1-1, the V gene TRBV9; the D gene is possibly TRBD1 (5 bases). The CDR3 extends over 14 amino acids. Trimming cost V 4 bases and J 0 bases, with 10 bases left between them. The V gene's germline CDR1 is SGDLS and CDR2 YYNGEE. CDR3 region: CASSPRQMNTEAFF. The CDR3, as DNA: TGTGCCAGCAGCCCCCGACAGATGAACACTGAAGCTTTCTTT.

The J gene is TRBJ2-7, the V gene TRBV6-1, with TRBD2 matching 11 bases. Germline loops: CDR1 MNHNS, CDR2 SASEGT. V gave up 3 bases and J gave up 3 bases; unmatched junction bases: 7. This CDR3 comprises 16 residues. The CDR3 spells CASSDGLAGGIYEQYF. CDR3 DNA sequence: TGTGCCAGCAGTGATGGTCTAGCGGGGGGCATCTACGAGCAGTACTTC.

This clone has only one observation. The rearrangement joins TRBV3-1 (or the pseudogene TRBV3-2) to TRBJ2-5; 9 bases are a match to TRBD2. The V gene's germline CDR1 is LGHDT and CDR2 YNNKEL (reference sequence). This CDR3 region has 15 residues. Unmatched junction bases numbered 6, after V lost 2 bases and J lost 5 bases. The CDR3 is CASSQRPSGAETQYF. For the CDR3, the DNA is TGTGCCAGCAGCCAACGTCCTAGCGGGGCTGAGACCCAGTACTTC.

This rearrangement joins TRBV19 to TRBJ1-5; the D gene is possibly TRBD1 (6 bases). The length of the CDR3 is 15 residues. Between the trimmed V and J ends, which lost 1 base and 4 bases, there was a span of 11 bases. Germline CDR1 is LNHDA and CDR2 is SQIVND (reference sequence). CDR3 DNA: TGTGCCAGTAGTATAGTGAGCAGGGGAAATCAGCCCCAGCATTTT. Protein product: CASSIVSRGNQPQHF.

This chain connects TRBV27 to TRBJ2-1; 9 bases line up with TRBD2. Germline CDR1 and CDR2: MNHEY and SMNVEV (reference sequence). This CDR3 is 16 amino acids long. The junction had 9 bases not matched to a gene; V was cut back by 6 bases and J by 3 bases. The CDR3 region is CASSLSAGGLYNEQFF. DNA of the CDR3: TGTGCCAGCAGCCTATCAGCGGGGGGCCTCTACAATGAGCAGTTCTTC.

V and J are TRBV9 and TRBJ2-3; possibly TRBD2 for D (6 bases). The ends were cut back, 2 bases at V and 1 base at J, with 8 bases in the middle. The CDR3 totals 14 residues. Germline V CDR1 and CDR2: SGDLS, YYNGEE. The CDR3 region has the DNA TGTGCCAGCAGCGTGCCTAGCGGCACAGATACGCAGTATTTT. Translated, it gives CASSVPSGTDTQYF.

The chain uses TRBV24-1 and TRBJ2-4, with a weak D call TRBD2 (6 bases). V shed 3 bases and J shed 8 bases, with 16 bases lying between them. The CDR3 extends over 15 amino acids. Germline assignment: CDR1 KGHDR and CDR2 SFDVKD. CDR3: CATSDASVREDIQYF. CDR3 bases: TGTGCCACCAGTGATGCTTCTGTCAGGGAGGACATTCAGTACTTC.

J is TRBJ1-1 and V is TRBV30; a weak D match, TRBD1 (6 bases). Germline CDR1 is GTSNPN and CDR2 is SVGIG (reference sequence). There are 12 residues in the CDR3. Trimming took 0 bases from V and 10 from J, leaving 12 bases between them. CDR3 region: CAWSVTGTGAFF. The CDR3 region has the DNA TGTGCCTGGAGTGTAACAGGGACGGGAGCTTTCTTT.

This clone was counted a few times. The rearrangement links TRBV13 to TRBJ1-2; D remains ambiguous. The CDR3 sequence is 15 residues long. The germline gives CDR1 PRHDT, CDR2 FYEKMQ (reference sequence). Trimming took off 1 base at V and 3 bases at J, with 12 bases between the two ends. CDR3 loop: CASSLDWQADYGYTF. CDR3 nucleotides: TGTGCCAGCAGCTTAGACTGGCAGGCTGACTATGGCTACACCTTC.

This clone was observed a few times. This chain links TRBV5-1 with TRBJ2-2, with D hard to call. The germline CDR1 and CDR2 sequences are SGHRS and YFSETQ. This CDR3 is built from 15 residues. V was clipped by 0 bases and J by 5 bases, with 11 bases between them. This CDR3 reads CASSLDPRSTGELFF. The CDR3, as DNA: TGCGCCAGCAGCTTGGACCCACGGTCGACCGGGGAGCTGTTTTTT.

The chain uses TRBV5-1 and TRBJ1-2; TRBD1 agrees at 7 bases. V dropped 3 bases and J dropped 4; count of bases not matched to a gene: 6. Germline-derived CDR1 and CDR2 are SGHRS and YFSETQ. This CDR3 is 14 amino acids long. CDR3 region: CASSSEGGPYGYTF. For the CDR3, the DNA is TGCGCCAGCAGCTCGGAAGGGGGCCCCTATGGCTACACCTTC.

The CDR3 spells CASSAPGTGRTDTQYF. Here the CDR3 DNA reads TGTGCCAGCAGTGCTCCCGGGACAGGACGCACAGATACGCAGTATTTT. The chain employs TRBV6-1 and TRBJ2-3; 8 positions agree with TRBD1. V gave up 4 bases and J gave up 1 base; unmatched junction bases: 7. The length of the CDR3 is 16 residues. Germline V gene sequence: CDR1 MNHNS, CDR2 SASEGT.

This clone was counted once. The V call is TRBV9, the J call TRBJ1-3; a weak D match, TRBD1 (6 bases). Germline-derived CDR1 and CDR2 are SGDLS and YYNGEE. V was cut by 4 bases and J by 4 bases, with 9 bases left in between. CDR3 length equals 13 residues. The CDR3 nucleotides read TGTGCCAGCAGCTCCGGACAGGGAAACACCATATATTTT. Translated: CASSSGQGNTIYF.

This clone was seen at least ten times. This specimen includes other DNA sequences encoding the same CDR3. The V and J genes are TRBV27 and TRBJ2-7, with 9 bases lining up with TRBD1. Unmatched junction bases numbered 3, after V lost 3 bases and J lost 3 bases. The CDR3 has 14 amino acids. CDR1 is MNHEY and CDR2 is SMNVEV in the germline V gene (reference sequence). CDR3 nucleotides: TGTGCCAGCAGTTTCGGGACAGGGAGCTACGAGCAGTACTTC. Protein product: CASSFGTGSYEQYF.

This chain uses TRBV5-5 with TRBJ1-1; maybe TRBD1 (6 bases). This CDR3 is 16 amino acids long. CDR1 SGHKS and CDR2 YYEKEE come from the germline V gene (reference sequence). V dropped 4 bases and J dropped 4 bases, with 20 bases sitting between them. CDR3 residues: CASSREVWGALTEAFF. DNA of the CDR3: TGTGCCAGCAGCCGGGAGGTGTGGGGGGCCCTCACTGAAGCTTTCTTT.

This chain uses TRBV14 with TRBJ2-1; 13 bases are shared with TRBD2. With V trimmed by 1 base and J by 6 bases, 3 bases remained unmatched. CDR1 and CDR2 from the germline V gene are SGHDN and FVKESK. The CDR3 has 16 amino acids. CDR3 residues: CASSQGLAGGRNEQFF. In nucleotides, the CDR3 is TGTGCCAGCAGCCAAGGACTAGCGGGGGGTCGCAATGAGCAGTTCTTC.

This chain connects TRBV18 to TRBJ1-5; the match to TRBD1 covers 9 bases. The CDR3 totals 16 residues. The germline gives CDR1 KGHSH, CDR2 LQKENI. With 6 bases clipped from V and 4 bases from J, the junction kept 10 bases outside the gene matches. CDR3 amino acids: CASSERQGGQNQPQHF. The CDR3 nucleotides are TGTGCCAGCTCGGAAAGACAGGGGGGGCAGAATCAGCCCCAGCATTTT.

This chain uses TRBV7-3 with TRBJ2-3; 9 nucleotides match TRBD2. Germline V gene lookup returns CDR1 SGHTA and CDR2 FQGTGA. CDR3 length: 13 amino acids. V shed 3 bases and J 6 bases; nucleotides not matched to a gene: 1. The CDR3 DNA is TGTGCCAGCAGCTTGGGACTAGCCGATACGCAGTATTTT. Encoded protein: CASSLGLADTQYF. The entire variable domain, with the rest obtained from reference TRBV7-3 and TRBJ2-3, is as follows: GAGVSQTPSNKVTEKGKYVELRCDPISGHTALYWYRQSLGQGPEFLIYFQGTGAADDSGLPNDRFFAVRPEGSVSTLKIQRTERGDSAVYLCASSLGLADTQYFGPGTRLTVL.

Worth noting for this clone: Other DNA sequences in this sample translate to the same CDR3. The chain recombines TRBV5-6 with TRBJ1-4, with 10 bases identical to TRBD1. V lost 3 bases and J lost 6; bases outside the gene matches: 5. Per germline, CDR1 SGHDT and CDR2 YYEEEE. The CDR3 is 15 amino acids. CDR3 sequence: CASSSRTGGDEKLFF. CDR3 DNA sequence: TGTGCCAGCAGCTCTCGGACAGGGGGGGATGAAAAACTGTTTTTT.

The V call is TRBV5-1, the J call TRBJ2-5, with D possibly TRBD2 on 6 matching bases. V lost 4 bases and J 4 bases, leaving 8 bases between the germline ends. The CDR3 is 12 residues long. Germline CDR1 and CDR2: SGHRS and YFSETQ. The CDR3 region is CASSPEGETQYF. DNA of the CDR3: TGCGCCAGCAGCCCGGAGGGAGAGACCCAGTACTTC.

The V and J genes are TRBV18 and TRBJ2-5, with 7 positions matching TRBD1. This CDR3 is built from 14 residues. From germline, CDR1 is KGHSH and CDR2 LQKENI. After removal of 3 bases from V and 2 bases from J, the junction contained 3 bases not matched to a gene. The CDR3 loop reads CASSPRQGQETQYF. The CDR3 nucleotides read TGTGCCAGCTCACCGAGACAGGGACAAGAGACCCAGTACTTC. Combining the CDR3 with reference TRBV18 and TRBJ2-5 gives the whole variable domain NAGVMQNPRHLVRRRGQEARLRCSPMKGHSHVYWYRQLPEEGLKFMVYLQKENIIDESGMPKERFSAEFPKEGPSILRIQQVVRGDSAAYFCASSPRQGQETQYFGPGTRLLVL.

The DNA of the CDR3 is TGTGCCAGCAGCTCCGGACAGGGGAATGGCTACACCTTC. Protein sequence: CASSSGQGNGYTF. The chain combines TRBV11-2 with TRBJ1-2; TRBD1 matches at 9 bases. V was clipped by 4 bases and J by 6 bases; unmatched bases: 3. Germline lookup yields CDR1 SGHAT and CDR2 FQNNGV. The CDR3 covers 13 residues.

CDR3 region: CASSPRDRSNTGELFF. CDR3 DNA: TGTGCCAGCAGCCCTCGGGACAGATCGAACACCGGGGAGCTGTTTTTT. The chain is built from TRBV9 and TRBJ2-2; TRBD1 matches at 7 bases. This CDR3 comprises 16 residues. Per germline, CDR1 SGDLS and CDR2 YYNGEE. V lost 4 bases and J lost 0; bases outside the gene matches: 6.

The chain couples TRBV20-1 to TRBJ2-3; TRBD2 aligns across 9 bases. V lost 3 bases and J lost 3; bases outside the gene matches: 13. This CDR3 region has 17 residues. Germline V CDR1 and CDR2: DFQATT, SNEGSKA (reference sequence). The CDR3 here is CSASPLAGTVRTDTQYF. The CDR3 bases are TGCAGTGCTAGTCCCCTAGCGGGGACTGTAAGGACAGATACGCAGTATTTT.

The rearrangement joins TRBV5-1 to TRBJ2-5; 10 bases are shared with TRBD2. The CDR3 is 15 amino acids. The germline CDR1 and CDR2 sequences are SGHRS and YFSETQ. V gave up 5 bases and J gave up 4 bases; unmatched junction bases: 8. CDR3 DNA sequence: TGCGCCAGCAGTTCCGGGACTAGCGCGGTAGAGACCCAGTACTTC. Amino acid sequence: CASSSGTSAVETQYF.